This TCR beta chain was captured in a study of cytomegalovirus exposure and HLA in healthy donors. Notes on the study in general: The study designated around 150 TCR beta chains cytomegalovirus-associated. Subsequent analysis revealed that first-cohort TCR clusters tended to co-occur in the 120 or so validation repertoires.

Libraries were prepared by immunoSEQ multiplex PCR; TCRdb keeps only in-frame clonotypes and omits some of them. Of tens of thousands of clones listed, roughly 92% are singletons. As concerns this clone: Its target is not known.

The V gene lost 5 bases and the J gene lost 3 bases, with 10 bases spanning the gap. The CDR3 is made up of 13 amino acids. Germline loops: CDR1 MNHEY, CDR2 SMNVEV (reference sequence). The clonotype originates from a woman under 40 in good health and CMV-seropositive. The V call is TRBV27, the J call TRBJ1-2; D is unclear. Sample: PBMCs. CDR3 sequence reads: CASSERVYYGYTF. The DNA for the CDR3 is TGTGCCAGCAGTGAGAGGGTTTACTATGGCTACACCTTC.